The present TCR beta chain was sequenced within a study of T cells in tuberculosis. At the level of the study: Samples predate treatment or fall within its first 7 days.

Some clones are missing from TCRdb's copy, which holds only in-frame ones; the method was immunoSEQ multiplex PCR. The sample consists of thousands of clones, 85% to 95% of them appearing once. V dropped 2 bases and J dropped 2; count of bases not matched to a gene: 3. The germline gives CDR1 SGHDT, CDR2 YYEEEE. This CDR3 contains 16 residues. Each donor contributed roughly 100,000 T cells on average, unsorted. The J gene is TRBJ1-3, the V gene TRBV5-6; 11 nucleotides agree with TRBD1. The TCR originated in an adult with tuberculosis. Sequenced sample: PBMCs. Here the CDR3 reads CASSFGGQGAGNTIYF. The CDR3, as DNA: TGTGCCAGCAGCTTTGGGGGACAGGGGGCTGGAAACACCATATATTTT.